This T cell receptor beta chain originates from a study of Ad26.COV2.S vaccination and SARS-CoV-2 variants. Study background: Donor got 5x10^10 or 1x10^11 viral particles of Ad26.COV2.S.

Assay: immunoSEQ multiplex PCR; the TCRdb copy retains only in-frame clones and omits some. The data show roughly 700,000 clones, with approximately 88% seen just once and about 1.5% held by the top ten. Study conclusions and caveats: Substantial breadth was reported for post-vaccination spike-specific CD8+ and CD4+ T cells.

The treatment: 15 to 20 received Ad26.COV2.S at low or high dose, single or two shots; about five received placebo; per-sample allocation not given. Following the first vaccine or placebo injection, samples were taken on day 63. Boston provided a donor who was an adult aged 18-55 years. As concerns this clone: No antigen is known for it.

This CDR3 is built from 15 residues. J gave up 3 bases and V 5 bases, and 4 bases lay outside the gene matches. Germline V gene data show CDR1 as SGHTA and CDR2 as FQGNSA. The origin of this receptor is a person aged 18-65 years who received the Ad26.COV2.S COVID-19 vaccine or a placebo. Source: peripheral blood, taken in a trial of Ad26.COV2.S vaccine versus placebo. The chain has TRBV7-2 and TRBJ2-1; 10 positions agree with TRBD2. In DNA form, the CDR3 reads TGTGCCAGCAGCCTCGTAGCGGGGGGCTACAATGAGCAGTTCTTC. This encodes CASSLVAGGYNEQFF.